The 13 T cell receptor beta chains below were found in one sample sequenced in a study of cytomegalovirus exposure and HLA in healthy donors. It was with 60 Vbeta and 13 Jbeta primers that the PCR ran. Here immunoSEQ multiplex PCR was the method, and the copy in TCRdb shows in-frame clones only, minus some. The table has under 150,000 clones, just under 80% seen once. The sample taken for sequencing was PBMCs. These receptors were taken from a woman aged 40 to 50 in good health and CMV-seronegative.

V and J are TRBV18 and TRBJ2-5, with 11 bases that match TRBD2. This CDR3 spans 14 amino acids. Germline CDR1 reads KGHSH; CDR2 reads LQKENI. V lost 6 bases and J lost 3; bases outside the gene matches: 3. The CDR3 region has the DNA TGTGCCAGCTCTCCGGGACTAGCGGAAGAGACCCAGTACTTC. It encodes CASSPGLAEETQYF.

The chain uses TRBV7-2 and TRBJ2-5; 12 bases map to TRBD2. The CDR3 spans 14 residues. Trimming cost V 3 bases and J 4 bases; bases outside gene matches: 0. From germline, CDR1 is SGHTA and CDR2 FQGNSA. The CDR3 coding sequence is TGTGCCAGCAGCTTGACTAGCGGGGGAGAGACCCAGTACTTC. It specifies CASSLTSGGETQYF.

The V gene is TRBV7-9, the J gene TRBJ1-3; TRBD1 matches at 7 bases. The V gene's germline CDR1 is SEHNR and CDR2 FQNEAQ (reference sequence). V lost 4 bases, J lost 1 base, and 7 bases stayed unmatched. This CDR3 is built from 16 residues. CDR3 region: CASSSRDSQSGNTIYF. The CDR3 nucleotides are TGTGCCAGCAGCTCGAGGGACAGTCAGTCTGGAAACACCATATATTTT.

This chain links TRBV27 with TRBJ2-3, with 7 positions matching TRBD1. CDR1 MNHEY and CDR2 SMNVEV come from the germline V gene (reference sequence). The V gene end was trimmed by 1 base and the J gene end by 6 bases; junction bases not matched to a gene: 10. The CDR3 is made up of 16 amino acids. CDR3 sequence reads: CASSLYVTGAEDTQYF. The CDR3 DNA follows: TGTGCCAGCAGTTTATACGTCACAGGGGCCGAGGATACGCAGTATTTT.

A single count supports this clone. The rearrangement uses TRBV7-6 and TRBJ2-5; a possible D gene is TRBD2 (5 bases). The last part of the DNA fits TRBJ2-7 better; the J call may be wrong. CDR1 SGHVS and CDR2 FNYEAQ come from the germline V gene. CDR3 size: 13 residues. The CDR3 bases are TGTGCCAGCAGCTTAGCAGGAGGTAGCGAGCAGTACTTC. It yields the protein CASSLAGGSEQYF.

This clone was observed a few times. The chain links TRBV9 to TRBJ1-4; 9 nucleotides agree with TRBD1. CDR1 is SGDLS, CDR2 YYNGEE, per germline. This CDR3 contains 15 residues. Germline trimming cut 4 bases from V and 3 bases from J; bases unmatched to any gene: 4. DNA for the CDR3: TGTGCCAGCAGCACAGGGGGCGCGGCTAATGAAAAACTGTTTTTT. Translation: CASSTGGAANEKLFF.

The CDR3 here is CASRGGGVASGANVLTF. CDR3 nucleotide sequence: TGTGCCAGCAGGGGTGGCGGGGTCGCCTCTGGGGCCAACGTCCTGACTTTC. The chain is built from TRBV28 and TRBJ2-6; D is possibly TRBD2 (6 bases). Per the germline V gene, CDR1 is MDHEN and CDR2 is SYDVKM. The V and J ends lost 6 bases and 0 bases respectively, with 15 bases between them. The CDR3 runs to 17 residues.

The CDR3 DNA reads as TGTGCCAGCTCACCTGCGGACAGGGGGAAGGAAAAACTGTTTTTT. Its protein product is CASSPADRGKEKLFF. This chain links TRBV18 with TRBJ1-4, with TRBD1 matching over 10 bases. Germline CDR1 and CDR2: KGHSH and LQKENI. The trim removed 3 bases at V and 8 bases at J, leaving 6 bases unmatched. The CDR3 runs 15 residues.

As DNA, the CDR3 is TGTGCCAGCAGCTTAGGGACTGGCCGGGAGCAGTACTTC. Translating it yields CASSLGTGREQYF. This rearrangement joins TRBV7-2 to TRBJ2-7, with a weak D call TRBD2 (5 bases). Trimming pared 1 base from V and 7 bases from J, leaving 11 bases between. CDR3 size: 13 residues. The germline V gene encodes CDR1 SGHTA and CDR2 FQGNSA.

The gene calls are TRBV19 and TRBJ1-1; 8 nucleotides match TRBD1. The germline gives CDR1 LNHDA, CDR2 SQIVND (reference sequence). The CDR3 is 14 residues long. V gave up 3 bases and J gave up 5 bases; unmatched junction bases: 5. CDR3: CASSIRQGTTEAFF. CDR3 nucleotide sequence: TGTGCCAGTAGTATTCGACAGGGGACTACTGAAGCTTTCTTT.

CDR3 loop: CASSEAIGGRGAALKRNQPQHF. The CDR3 coding sequence is TGTGCCAGCAGTGAAGCGATTGGTGGACGGGGGGCGGCATTGAAGCGGAATCAGCCCCAGCATTTT. The chain is built from TRBV6-1 and TRBJ1-5, with D possibly being TRBD1 (6 bases). Germline-derived CDR1 and CDR2 are MNHNS and SASEGT. The CDR3 length is 22 residues. Trimming cost V 0 bases and J 4 bases, with 31 bases left between them.

This sequence joins TRBV28 and TRBJ2-7, with unresolved D. There are 15 residues in the CDR3. CDR1 and CDR2 (germline): MDHEN, SYDVKM. V was cut by 3 bases and J by 5 bases, with 17 bases left in between. CDR3 region: CASSFTYPSVHEQYF. CDR3 nucleotide sequence: TGTGCCAGCAGTTTTACGTACCCGAGTGTCCACGAGCAGTACTTC.

The rearrangement joins TRBV19 to TRBJ2-1; 10 bases fit TRBD1. Germline V gene sequence: CDR1 LNHDA, CDR2 SQIVND (reference sequence). The CDR3 spans 17 residues. After removal of 5 bases from V and 3 bases from J, the junction contained 10 bases not matched to a gene. CDR3 protein: CASSPDAGTGDYNEQFF. Written as DNA, the CDR3 is TGTGCCAGTAGTCCAGACGCCGGGACAGGGGACTACAATGAGCAGTTCTTC.